This T cell receptor (beta chain) was captured by sequencing in a study of blood T cell repertoires in COVID-19. Study information: Samples representing acute and convalescent COVID-19 were sourced from the United States, Italy and Spain.

Original methodology: The assay estimated nucleated cells by amplifying reference gene primers. The repertoire was sequenced with immunoSEQ multiplex PCR; TCRdb's copy has only in-frame clones and lacks some. V, J and clone size are those of that table, while D and trimming were read from the DNA. This table holds about 270,000 clones, approximately 86% found once. The CDR3 is made up of 15 amino acids. Per the germline V gene, CDR1 is ENHRY and CDR2 is SYGVKD. J lost 4 bases, V lost 2 bases, and 4 bases had no gene match. V and J are TRBV10-3 and TRBJ2-5; TRBD2 agrees at 10 bases. This sequence originates from a woman aged 60 to 75 who had recovered from COVID-19. Sequenced: peripheral blood. DNA for the CDR3: TGTGCCATCAGTGAGCCTAGCGGGGGAGGAGAGACCCAGTACTTC. The encoded protein is CAISEPSGGGETQYF.